The clone carrying this T cell receptor (beta chain) was recorded once. The antigen is undetermined. The PCR used 60 Vbeta and 13 Jbeta primers. Sequencing was performed with immunoSEQ multiplex PCR; in TCRdb, only in-frame clones are kept and a portion is missing. The sample yields some 170,000 clones, 55% to 75% seen once. Germline-derived CDR1 and CDR2 are SNHLY and FYNNEI. V lost 1 base to trimming and J lost 4 bases; unmatched junction nucleotides: 7. This CDR3 contains 16 residues. This record comes from a study of cytomegalovirus exposure and HLA in healthy donors. General observations from the study: A reported reduction in N-insertions relative to the 666-donor mean was seen in an Asian-associated ancestry cluster in a later analysis. Immune exposure information available was restricted to CMV serostatus.

The rearrangement joins TRBV2 to TRBJ1-3; TRBD1 aligns across 7 bases. Material: PBMCs. The receptor comes from a human donor in good health. CDR3 region: CASSEGRGVYGNTIYF. The CDR3 DNA sequence: TGTGCCAGCAGTGAAGGCAGGGGGGTGTACGGAAACACCATATATTTT.